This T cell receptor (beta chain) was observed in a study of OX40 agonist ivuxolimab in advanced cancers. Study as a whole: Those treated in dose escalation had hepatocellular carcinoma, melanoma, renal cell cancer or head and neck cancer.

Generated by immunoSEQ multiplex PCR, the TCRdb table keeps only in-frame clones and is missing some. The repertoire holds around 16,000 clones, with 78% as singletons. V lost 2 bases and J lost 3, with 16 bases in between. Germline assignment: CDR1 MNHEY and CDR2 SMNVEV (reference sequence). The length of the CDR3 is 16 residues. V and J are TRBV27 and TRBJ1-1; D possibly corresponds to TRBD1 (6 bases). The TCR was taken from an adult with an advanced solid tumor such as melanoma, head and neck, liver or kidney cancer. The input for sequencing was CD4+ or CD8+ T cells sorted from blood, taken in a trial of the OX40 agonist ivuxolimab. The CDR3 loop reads CASSLDPRGAYTEAFF. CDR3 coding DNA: TGTGCCAGCAGTTTAGACCCACGGGGGGCTTACACTGAAGCTTTCTTT.